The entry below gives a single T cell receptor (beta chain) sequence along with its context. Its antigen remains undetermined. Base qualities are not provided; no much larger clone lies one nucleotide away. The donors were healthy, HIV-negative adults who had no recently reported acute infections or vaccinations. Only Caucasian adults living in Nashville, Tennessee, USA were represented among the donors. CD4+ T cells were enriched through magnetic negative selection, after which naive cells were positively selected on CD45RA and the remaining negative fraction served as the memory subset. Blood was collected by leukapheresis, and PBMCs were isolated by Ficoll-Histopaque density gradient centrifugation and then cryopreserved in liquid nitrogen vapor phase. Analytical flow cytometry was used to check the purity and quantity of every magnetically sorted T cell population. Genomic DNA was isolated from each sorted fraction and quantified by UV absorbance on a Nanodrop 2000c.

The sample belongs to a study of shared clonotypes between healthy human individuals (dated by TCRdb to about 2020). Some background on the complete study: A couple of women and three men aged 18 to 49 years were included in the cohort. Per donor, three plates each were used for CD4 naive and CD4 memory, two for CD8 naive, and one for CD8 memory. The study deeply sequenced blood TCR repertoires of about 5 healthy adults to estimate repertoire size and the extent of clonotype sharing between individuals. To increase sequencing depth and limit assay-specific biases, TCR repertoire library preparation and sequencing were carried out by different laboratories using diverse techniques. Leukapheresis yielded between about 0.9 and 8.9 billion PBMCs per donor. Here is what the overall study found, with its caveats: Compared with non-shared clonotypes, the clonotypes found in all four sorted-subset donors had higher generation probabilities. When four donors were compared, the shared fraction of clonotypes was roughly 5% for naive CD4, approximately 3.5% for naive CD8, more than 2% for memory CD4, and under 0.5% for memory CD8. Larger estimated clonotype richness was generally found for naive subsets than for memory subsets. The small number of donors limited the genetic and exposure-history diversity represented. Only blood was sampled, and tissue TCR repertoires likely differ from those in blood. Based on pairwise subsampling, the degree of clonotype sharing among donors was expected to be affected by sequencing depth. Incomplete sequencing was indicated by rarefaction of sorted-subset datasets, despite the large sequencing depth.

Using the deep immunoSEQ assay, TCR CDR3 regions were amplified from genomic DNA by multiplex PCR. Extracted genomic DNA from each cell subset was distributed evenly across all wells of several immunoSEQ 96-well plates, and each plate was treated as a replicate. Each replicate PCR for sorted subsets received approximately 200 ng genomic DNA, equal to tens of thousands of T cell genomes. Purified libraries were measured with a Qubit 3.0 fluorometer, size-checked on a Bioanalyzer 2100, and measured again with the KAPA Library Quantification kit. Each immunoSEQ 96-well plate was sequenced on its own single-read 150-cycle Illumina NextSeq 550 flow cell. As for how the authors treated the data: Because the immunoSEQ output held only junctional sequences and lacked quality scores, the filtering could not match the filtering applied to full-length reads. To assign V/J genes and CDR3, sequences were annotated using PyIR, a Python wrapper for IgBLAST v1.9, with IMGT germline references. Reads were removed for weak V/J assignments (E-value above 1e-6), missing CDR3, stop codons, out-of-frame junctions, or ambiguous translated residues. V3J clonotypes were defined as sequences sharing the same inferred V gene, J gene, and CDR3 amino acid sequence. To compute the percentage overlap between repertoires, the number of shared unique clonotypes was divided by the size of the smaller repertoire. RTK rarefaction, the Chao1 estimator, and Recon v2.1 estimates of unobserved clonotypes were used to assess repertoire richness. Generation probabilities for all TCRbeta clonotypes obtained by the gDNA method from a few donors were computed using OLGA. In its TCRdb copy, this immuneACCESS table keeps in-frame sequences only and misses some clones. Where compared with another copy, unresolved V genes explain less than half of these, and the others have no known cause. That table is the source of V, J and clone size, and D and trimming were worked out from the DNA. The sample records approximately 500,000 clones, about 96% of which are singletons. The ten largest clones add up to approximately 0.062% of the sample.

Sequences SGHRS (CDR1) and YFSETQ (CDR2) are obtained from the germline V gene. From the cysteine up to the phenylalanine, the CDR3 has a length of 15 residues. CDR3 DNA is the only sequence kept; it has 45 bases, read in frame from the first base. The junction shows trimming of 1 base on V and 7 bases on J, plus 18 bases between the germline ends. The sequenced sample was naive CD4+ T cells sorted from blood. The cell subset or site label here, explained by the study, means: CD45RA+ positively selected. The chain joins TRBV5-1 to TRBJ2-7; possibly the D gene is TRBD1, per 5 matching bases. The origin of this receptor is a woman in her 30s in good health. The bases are TGCGCCAGCAGCTTGCTTAAAGGGGCAGGTCGGGAGCAGTACTTC. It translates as CASSLLKGAGREQYF.